The table lists the clone carrying this T cell receptor (beta chain) with a few counts. V was pared by 0 bases and J by 6 bases, with 10 bases of the junction left unmatched. Germline values: CDR1 GTSNPN, CDR2 SVGIG (reference sequence). The CDR3 extends over 17 amino acids. The sample belongs to a study of blood T cell repertoires in COVID-19. The protocol was immunoSEQ multiplex PCR, while the TCRdb copy is restricted to in-frame clones and leaves out a portion. The sample has 180,000 or so clones, around 80% seen once. The sample comprised peripheral blood. This receptor was obtained from an elderly woman with active or convalescent COVID-19. The chain has TRBV30 and TRBJ1-6, with 8 bases identical to TRBD1. Here the CDR3 reads CAWSVAGGYISNSPLHF. DNA for the CDR3: TGTGCCTGGAGTGTAGCAGGGGGCTATATCTCTAATTCACCCCTCCACTTT.